This T cell receptor (beta chain) is drawn from a study of cytomegalovirus exposure and HLA in healthy donors. This CDR3 has 15 amino acids. Germline CDR1 reads SEHNR; CDR2 reads FQNEAQ (reference sequence). V was clipped by 8 bases and J by 8 bases, with 24 bases between them. In regard to this clone: The target antigen is unknown.

Some clones are missing from TCRdb's copy, which holds only in-frame ones; the method was immunoSEQ multiplex PCR. Counted here are 200,000 to 300,000 clones, around nine tenths occurring once; the ten biggest clones make up around 3%. Study results and limitations: According to a later analysis, TCR clusters from the first cohort tended to co-occur in the 120 or so validation repertoires.

Input material: PBMCs. This TCR was recovered from a man between 18 and 35 years old in good health and CMV-seronegative. This chain links TRBV7-9 with TRBJ1-1; D possibly corresponds to TRBD1 (5 bases). The CDR3 DNA is TGTGCCAGCCCCTCCCCCAGGGCGATGCACCTCGAAGCTTTCTTT. Encoded protein: CASPSPRAMHLEAFF.